The source of this TCR beta chain is a study of cytomegalovirus exposure and HLA in healthy donors. With V trimmed by 4 bases and J by 9 bases, 1 base remained unmatched. The CDR3 is 11 amino acids. CDR1 is MDHEN and CDR2 is SYDVKM in the germline V gene. In the PCR, 60 Vbeta and 13 Jbeta primers were used. Sequencing was performed with immunoSEQ multiplex PCR; in TCRdb, only in-frame clones are kept and a portion is missing. The table records around 180,000 clones, roughly 80% of them present only once. The rearrangement uses TRBV28 and TRBJ1-1, with 8 positions matching TRBD1. This sequence was found in a young man in good health and CMV-seronegative. The sample consisted of PBMCs. CDR3 in amino acids: CASSWTGKAFF. CDR3 DNA: TGTGCCAGCAGTTGGACAGGGAAAGCTTTCTTT.